Following are 13 T cell receptor beta chains from one sample sequenced in a study of follicular helper T cells after annual influenza vaccination (dated by TCRdb to about 2017). The time point label, read with the paper, signifies: 2015-2016 season, 7 days after influenza vaccination. The library was generated by the immunoSEQ multiplex PCR assay. As stored in TCRdb, this immuneACCESS dataset retains in-frame rearrangements with V and J assigned. A fraction of the clones does not appear; measured against another copy, unresolved V genes explain less than half of the discrepancy, and the remainder lacks a known reason. This sample has a few thousand clones in its table, and roughly four fifths of those were observed once. Of the sample, around 0.86% falls within the top ten clones. The sample was CXCR5+ CD38- circulating T follicular helper cells from blood, taken 7 days after influenza vaccination. In the paper's terms, the cell subset or site label means: circulating Tfh, non-naive CD4+CXCR5+PD-1+ (ICOS+CD38+ or ICOS-CD38-). The receptors shown here come from an adult who received the influenza vaccine.

The chain joins TRBV5-4 to TRBJ2-4; TRBD2 matches 9 bases. Germline loops: CDR1 SGHNT, CDR2 YYREEE (reference sequence). The CDR3 covers 15 residues. The ends lost 0 bases at V and 9 bases at J; junction bases unmatched: 7. In DNA form, the CDR3 reads TGTGCCAGCAGCTTGGCTCGCGGGAGGGCCGTCATTCAGTACTTC. This sequence encodes CASSLARGRAVIQYF.

The chain has TRBV7-3 and TRBJ2-7; D is tentatively TRBD1 or TRBD2 (5 bases each). Trimming stripped 5 bases from V and 2 bases from J, with 13 bases between. The CDR3 runs 14 residues. CDR1 and CDR2 (germline): SGHTA, FQGTGA. CDR3 sequence (DNA): TGTGCCAGCAGCCTATCCGGGGCTACCTACGAGCAGTACTTC. Encoded protein: CASSLSGATYEQYF.

The genes are TRBV14 and TRBJ2-6, with a possible D match to TRBD1 (5 bases). Germline V CDR1 and CDR2: SGHDN, FVKESK. V shed 1 base and J shed 2 bases, with 9 bases lying between them. This CDR3 spans 16 amino acids. CDR3 loop: CASSQGAGTGANVLTF. DNA for the CDR3: TGTGCCAGCAGCCAAGGCGCAGGGACTGGGGCCAACGTCCTGACTTTC.

The V and J genes are TRBV2 and TRBJ2-5, with D possibly TRBD1 on 6 matching bases. The length of the CDR3 is 14 residues. The V gene's germline CDR1 is SNHLY and CDR2 FYNNEI. Trimming shortened V by 8 bases and J by 2 bases, and 15 bases separated the two germline ends. CDR3 sequence (DNA): TGTGCCAGCGCCTCCGGGACACTTCAAGAGACCCAGTACTTC. Encoded protein: CASASGTLQETQYF.

The chain uses TRBV19 and TRBJ2-2, with TRBD2 identical over 8 bases. The germline V gene has CDR1 LNHDA and CDR2 SQIVND (reference sequence). CDR3 size: 16 residues. V dropped 5 bases and J dropped 1; count of bases not matched to a gene: 6. In DNA, the CDR3 is TGTGCCAGTAGTGTGCTTCTAGCGGGGAACACCGGGGAGCTGTTTTTT. It codes for CASSVLLAGNTGELFF.

This chain links TRBV28 with TRBJ2-2, with 12 bases identical to TRBD2. Germline-derived CDR1 and CDR2 are MDHEN and SYDVKM. Trimming removed 6 bases from V and 6 bases from J; junction bases left unmatched: 5. The CDR3 is 15 amino acids. CDR3 region: CASSPLAGGPGELFF. CDR3 DNA sequence: TGTGCCAGCAGCCCACTAGCGGGAGGACCCGGGGAGCTGTTTTTT.

The chain has TRBV7-8 and TRBJ2-6; TRBD2 might be the D (6 bases). This CDR3 is 17 amino acids long. V was trimmed by 1 base and J by 0 bases, leaving 10 bases between them. Germline CDR1 SGHVS, CDR2 FQNEAQ. CDR3: CASSLVGGRSGANVLTF. The CDR3 DNA sequence: TGTGCCAGCAGCTTAGTGGGGGGTCGCTCTGGGGCCAACGTCCTGACTTTC.

The chain has TRBV29-1 and TRBJ2-2, with 7 bases matching TRBD2. Looked up from germline, CDR1 is SQVTM and CDR2 is ANQGSEA. After removal of 6 bases from V and 5 bases from J, the junction contained 15 bases not matched to a gene. The CDR3 spans 16 residues. CDR3: CSVRTRVVGRTGELFF. CDR3 coding DNA: TGCAGCGTCCGGACTAGGGTAGTTGGTAGGACCGGGGAGCTGTTTTTT.

The chain couples TRBV6-1 to TRBJ2-7; 7 nucleotides align to TRBD1. The V gene's germline CDR1 is MNHNS and CDR2 SASEGT. Trimming removed 7 bases from V and 3 bases from J; junction bases left unmatched: 9. This CDR3 has 14 amino acids. CDR3 sequence: CASNTGQSNYEQYF. The CDR3 DNA follows: TGTGCCAGCAATACGGGACAGAGTAACTACGAGCAGTACTTC.

This chain connects TRBV28 to TRBJ1-2, with no clear D. Between the trimmed V and J ends, which lost 5 bases and 2 bases, there was a span of 15 bases. Germline V gives CDR1 MDHEN, CDR2 SYDVKM. CDR3 length equals 15 residues. The CDR3 nucleotides read TGTGCCAGCAGTCAATTCATAACAAGCAACTATGGCTACACCTTC. It translates to CASSQFITSNYGYTF.

This rearrangement joins TRBV21-1 to TRBJ1-1. TRBV21-1 is assigned pseudogene status. The CDR3 extends over 17 amino acids. CDR3 sequence (DNA): TGTGCCAGCAGCAAAGACGGTGGTGGATGGGGGAACACTGAAGCTTTCTTT. Its protein is CASSKDGGGWGNTEAFF.

V usage is TRBV18 and J usage is TRBJ2-5; possibly TRBD2 for D (5 bases). V lost 3 bases, J lost 1 base, and 12 bases lay in between. This CDR3 region has 15 residues. The germline gives CDR1 KGHSH, CDR2 LQKENI. CDR3 residues: CASSPQATIQETQYF. In DNA, the CDR3 is TGTGCCAGCTCACCGCAGGCGACTATCCAAGAGACCCAGTACTTC.

This clone was seen only once. The V and J genes are TRBV30 and TRBJ2-1; TRBD1 matches at 10 bases. The V gene end was trimmed by 2 bases and the J gene end by 8 bases; junction bases not matched to a gene: 9. The CDR3 spans 15 residues. The germline gives CDR1 GTSNPN, CDR2 SVGIG (reference sequence). CDR3 amino acids: CAWSKGGTGDHEQFF. DNA of the CDR3: TGTGCCTGGAGTAAAGGGGGGACAGGGGATCATGAGCAGTTCTTC.